The rows below give T cell receptor beta chains drawn from one sample of a study of shared clonotypes between healthy human individuals. Profiling relied on immunoSEQ multiplex PCR, and the TCRdb table lists in-frame clones only, not all of them. The sample consists of roughly 400,000 clones, 96% of them appearing once. Sequenced material: memory CD8+ T cells sorted from blood. The receptors here all came from a man aged 30 to 45 in good health. Both conserved end residues are part of each CDR3. A D gene is named only where the DNA matches it firmly. Not every row has a clone size; where given, it reads once, few, many or a size class.

clone_size	d_call	v_call	j_call	cdr3_aa	cdr3_nt
-	TRBD2	TRBV5-4	TRBJ2-1	CASSPGPTSGRAMNEQFF	TGTGCCAGCAGCCCCGGGCCGACTAGCGGGAGGGCCATGAATGAGCAGTTCTTC
once	-	TRBV6-1	TRBJ2-7	CASSALEGYEQYF	TGTGCCAGCAGCGCCCTTGAGGGCTACGAGCAGTACTTC
-	-	TRBV2	TRBJ2-7	CASSDDGTTYEQYF	TGTGCCAGCAGTGATGACGGTACCACCTACGAGCAGTACTTC
-	-	TRBV7-9	TRBJ2-7	CASSSRGEQYF	TGTGCCAGCAGTTCGAGGGGCGAGCAGTACTTC
-	-	TRBV5-8	TRBJ1-4	CASSLALGLSNEKLFF	TGTGCCAGCAGCTTGGCTTTGGGACTATCTAATGAAAAACTGTTTTTT
-	TRBD2	TRBV5-1	TRBJ2-1	CASSLIGTSGSNEQFF	TGCGCCAGCAGCTTGATCGGGACTAGCGGATCAAATGAGCAGTTCTTC
-	TRBD1	TRBV30	TRBJ2-5	CAWNRGQETQYF	TGTGCCTGGAACAGGGGGCAGGAGACCCAGTACTTC
once	-	TRBV18	TRBJ2-1	CASSPPPPNEQFF	TGTGCCAGCTCACCACCCCCCCCCAATGAGCAGTTCTTC
-	TRBD1	TRBV19	TRBJ1-5	CASSRDRGFNQPQHF	TGTGCCAGTAGTCGGGACAGAGGATTCAATCAGCCCCAGCATTTT
-	-	TRBV2	TRBJ1-5	CASSEGGYSNQPQHF	TGTGCCAGCAGTGAAGGGGGGTATAGCAATCAGCCCCAGCATTTT
-	TRBD2	TRBV9	TRBJ2-5	CASSVGGGRAQETQYF	TGTGCCAGCAGCGTAGGTGGCGGGAGGGCCCAAGAGACCCAGTACTTC
-	-	TRBV7-2	TRBJ2-7	CASSLVAGGGYEQYF	TGTGCCAGCAGCTTAGTCGCTGGCGGTGGCTACGAGCAGTACTTC
-	-	TRBV10-3	TRBJ2-7	CAISDLAPTGLYEQYF	TGTGCCATCAGTGATTTGGCGCCAACAGGGCTCTACGAGCAGTACTTC
-	-	TRBV4-1	TRBJ1-1	CASSQVTVAEAFF	TGCGCCAGCAGCCAAGTAACTGTAGCAGAAGCTTTCTTT
-	-	TRBV25-1	TRBJ2-5	CASSALKGEGETQYF	TGTGCCAGCAGTGCCCTCAAGGGGGAAGGGGAGACCCAGTACTTC
-	-	TRBV9	TRBJ2-1	CASSVQAGYGIEQFF	TGTGCCAGCAGCGTACAGGCGGGATATGGAATTGAGCAGTTCTTC
-	TRBD2	TRBV6-1	TRBJ2-4	CATGLAGVPDIQYF	TGTGCCACTGGACTAGCGGGAGTTCCGGACATTCAGTACTTC
-	TRBD2	TRBV27	TRBJ2-5	CASSLSISGRGQETQYF	TGTGCCAGCAGTTTATCGATAAGCGGGAGAGGGCAAGAGACCCAGTACTTC
once	-	TRBV18	TRBJ1-5	CASSPRAAPYQPQHF	TGTGCCAGCTCACCCAGAGCGGCACCCTATCAGCCCCAGCATTTT
-	TRBD1	TRBV6-1	TRBJ1-1	CASSARQGQNTEAFF	TGTGCCAGCAGTGCCCGACAGGGGCAGAACACTGAAGCTTTCTTT
few	-	TRBV20-1	TRBJ1-2	CSASQAYGYTF	TGCAGTGCTAGCCAGGCGTATGGCTACACCTTC
-	-	TRBV5-1	TRBJ1-2	CASSLDLGNGGYTF	TGCGCCAGCAGCTTGGATTTAGGGAACGGCGGCTACACCTTC
-	TRBD2	TRBV2	TRBJ2-7	CASSRTSGGSEYF	TGTGCCAGCAGTAGGACTAGCGGGGGTTCGGAGTACTTC
-	-	TRBV10-2	TRBJ2-5	CASSAWTLTPGRETQYF	TGCGCCAGCAGTGCCTGGACTCTCACCCCCGGGCGGGAGACCCAGTACTTC
-	-	TRBV28	TRBJ2-3	CASSLRLSTDTQYF	TGTGCCAGCAGTTTACGGCTGTCCACAGATACGCAGTATTTT
-	-	TRBV27	TRBJ2-1	CASSFTGITNEQFF	TGTGCCAGCAGTTTCACAGGGATAACGAATGAGCAGTTCTTC
-	-	TRBV9	TRBJ1-2	CASSVGEKYGYTF	TGTGCCAGCAGCGTAGGGGAGAAATATGGCTACACCTTC
-	TRBD2	TRBV6-1	TRBJ2-4	CASSDVVAGAKNIQYF	TGTGCCAGCAGTGATGTCGTAGCGGGAGCCAAAAACATTCAGTACTTC
-	-	TRBV10-1	TRBJ2-7	CASSETGAYEQYF	TGCGCCAGCAGTGAGACCGGGGCCTACGAGCAGTACTTC
-	-	TRBV7-6	TRBJ2-5	CASSLLPRDETQYF	TGTGCCAGCAGCTTACTCCCCAGGGACGAGACCCAGTACTTC
-	-	TRBV28	TRBJ1-2	CASSLSQGYGYTF	TGTGCCAGCAGTTTAAGTCAGGGCTATGGCTACACCTTC
-	TRBD1	TRBV10-1	TRBJ1-1	CATRDRRDTEAFF	TGCGCCACCCGGGACAGGCGGGACACTGAAGCTTTCTTT
-	-	TRBV1	TRBJ1-2	CTSSQDRKGGYGYTF	TGCACCAGCAGCCAAGATCGTAAAGGGGGCTATGGCTACACCTTC
-	-	TRBV6-5	TRBJ1-6	CASRQSSYNSPLHF	TGTGCCAGCAGACAGAGCTCCTATAATTCACCCCTCCACTTT
-	TRBD2	TRBV27	TRBJ2-3	CASRSTSGVTDTQYF	TGTGCCAGCAGGTCAACTAGCGGGGTCACAGATACGCAGTATTTT
-	-	TRBV20-1	TRBJ2-7	CSAISSYEQYF	TGCAGTGCTATTAGCTCCTACGAGCAGTACTTC
-	-	TRBV6-6	TRBJ2-5	CASSGQGGETQYF	TGTGCCAGCAGTGGACAGGGAGGGGAGACCCAGTACTTC
-	TRBD1	TRBV10-1	TRBJ2-5	CASRDRVETQYF	TGCGCCAGCCGTGACAGGGTAGAGACCCAGTACTTC
-	-	TRBV19	TRBJ2-7	CASSSETYEQYF	TGTGCCAGTAGTTCGGAGACCTACGAGCAGTACTTC
-	-	TRBV7-9	TRBJ2-1	CASSPTPSVSYNEQFF	TGTGCCAGCAGCCCGACCCCTAGCGTATCCTACAATGAGCAGTTCTTC
-	TRBD2	TRBV7-2	TRBJ2-7	CASSLGTSGRAKQYF	TGTGCCAGCAGCTTAGGGACTAGCGGGAGGGCCAAGCAGTACTTC